This TCR beta chain was obtained from a study of shared clonotypes between healthy human individuals. Study background: Plates per donor: three CD4 naive, three CD4 memory, two CD8 naive, one CD8 memory. Study results and caveats: Memory subsets had estimated richness that was generally smaller than that of naive subsets.

V was pared by 5 bases and J by 0 bases, with 13 bases of the junction left unmatched. The CDR3 sequence is 18 residues long. Germline V gene sequence: CDR1 MNHEY, CDR2 SMNVEV (reference sequence). TCRdb's copy holds only in-frame clones and misses some; the assay was immunoSEQ multiplex PCR. The data contain about 1 million clones, around 78% of them singletons. As to this clone: Antigen specificity is unknown.

The rearrangement links TRBV27 to TRBJ2-1, with TRBD1 matching 7 bases. The sequence was collected from a man younger than 35 in good health. Some clones in this sample may be carry-over from other donors' samples. Sequenced: memory CD4+ T cells from PBMCs. Subset indicated: CD45RA-negative fraction. CDR3 amino acids: CASSPARQGRSSYNEQFF. The CDR3 DNA sequence: TGTGCCAGCAGTCCCGCTCGACAGGGCAGGAGCTCCTACAATGAGCAGTTCTTC.